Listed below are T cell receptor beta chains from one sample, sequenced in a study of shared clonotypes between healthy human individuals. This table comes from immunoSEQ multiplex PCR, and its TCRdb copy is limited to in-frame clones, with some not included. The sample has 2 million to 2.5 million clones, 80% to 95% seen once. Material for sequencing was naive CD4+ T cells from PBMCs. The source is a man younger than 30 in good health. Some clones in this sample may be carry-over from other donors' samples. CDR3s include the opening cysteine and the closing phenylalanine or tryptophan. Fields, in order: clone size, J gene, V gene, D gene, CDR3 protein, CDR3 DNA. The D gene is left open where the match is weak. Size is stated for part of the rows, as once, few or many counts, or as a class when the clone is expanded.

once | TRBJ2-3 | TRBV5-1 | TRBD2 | CASSLALASGYTDTQYF | TGCGCCAGCAGCTTGGCCCTGGCTAGCGGGTACACAGATACGCAGTATTTT
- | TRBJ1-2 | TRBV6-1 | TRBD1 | CASSEDRAPYGYTF | TGTGCCAGCAGCGAGGACAGGGCCCCCTATGGCTACACCTTC
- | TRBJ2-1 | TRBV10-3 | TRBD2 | CAAKRGDNEQFF | TGTGCCGCGAAGCGGGGGGACAATGAGCAGTTCTTC
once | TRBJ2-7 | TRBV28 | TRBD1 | CASSLVGQGPYEQYF | TGTGCCAGCAGTTTAGTAGGACAGGGCCCCTACGAGCAGTACTTC
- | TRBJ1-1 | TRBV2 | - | CASSRGSNTEAFF | TGTGCCAGCAGCAGGGGCAGTAACACTGAAGCTTTCTTT
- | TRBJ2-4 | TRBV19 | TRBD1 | CASSGQGALIKNIQYF | TGTGCCAGTAGCGGACAGGGGGCGCTGATCAAAAACATTCAGTACTTC
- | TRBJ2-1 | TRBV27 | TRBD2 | CASSLSGTSGRAFHFSYNEQFF | TGTGCCAGCAGTTTATCGGGGACTAGCGGGAGGGCCTTTCACTTCTCCTACAATGAGCAGTTCTTC
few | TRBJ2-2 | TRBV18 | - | CASSPVEGSGELFF | TGTGCCAGCTCACCAGTGGAGGGTTCCGGGGAGCTGTTTTTT
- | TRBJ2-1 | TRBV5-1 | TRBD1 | CASSFGTGGDEQFF | TGCGCCAGCAGCTTCGGGACAGGGGGCGATGAGCAGTTCTTC
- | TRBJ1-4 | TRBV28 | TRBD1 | CASTRGQGAANEKLFF | TGTGCCAGCACCCGGGGGCAGGGGGCGGCTAATGAAAAACTGTTTTTT
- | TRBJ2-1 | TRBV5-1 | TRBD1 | CASSFGTGWLDEQFF | TGCGCCAGCAGCTTCGGGACAGGGTGGCTGGATGAGCAGTTCTTC
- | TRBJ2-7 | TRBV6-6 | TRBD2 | CASSGGEGTYEQYF | TGTGCCAGCAGCGGGGGGGAGGGTACCTACGAGCAGTACTTC
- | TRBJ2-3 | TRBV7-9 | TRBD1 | CASSHSLGQGARGTDTQYF | TGTGCCAGCAGTCACAGTCTAGGACAGGGGGCAAGGGGCACAGATACGCAGTATTTT
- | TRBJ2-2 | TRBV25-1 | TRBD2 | CASSAWTSGRDTGELFF | TGTGCCAGCAGTGCGTGGACTAGCGGGAGGGACACCGGGGAGCTGTTTTTT
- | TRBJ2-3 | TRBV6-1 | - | CASSEFFETQYF | TGTGCCAGCAGTGAATTCTTCGAAACGCAGTATTTT
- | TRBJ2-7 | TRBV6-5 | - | CASSYPGAGTYEQYF | TGTGCCAGCAGTTACCCAGGGGCGGGGACCTACGAGCAGTACTTC
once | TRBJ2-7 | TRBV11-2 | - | CASSISYEQYF | TGTGCCAGCAGCATTTCCTACGAGCAGTACTTC
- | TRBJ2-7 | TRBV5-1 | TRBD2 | CASSSPPRGGSPAYEQYF | TGCGCCAGCAGCTCTCCCCCCCGGGGCGGGAGTCCCGCCTACGAGCAGTACTTC
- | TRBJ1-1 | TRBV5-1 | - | CASSLLIAGTEAFF | TGCGCCAGCAGCTTGCTAATTGCGGGCACTGAAGCTTTCTTT
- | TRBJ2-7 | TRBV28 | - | CASRGTIRGYEQYF | TGTGCCAGCAGAGGCACAATCCGGGGCTACGAGCAGTACTTC
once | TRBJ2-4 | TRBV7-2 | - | CASSTPQGTQYF | TGTGCCAGCAGCACTCCCCAGGGCACACAGTACTTC
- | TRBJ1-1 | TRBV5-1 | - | CASSLTVNTEAFF | TGCGCCAGCAGCTTGACCGTGAACACTGAAGCTTTCTTT
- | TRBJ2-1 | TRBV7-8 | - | CASSSTLARENYNEQFF | TGTGCCAGCAGCTCCACCCTGGCCAGGGAGAACTACAATGAGCAGTTCTTC
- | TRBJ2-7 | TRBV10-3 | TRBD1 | CAISESRTGGEQYF | TGTGCCATCAGTGAGTCGAGGACAGGCGGGGAGCAGTACTTC
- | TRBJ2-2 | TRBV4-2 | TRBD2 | CASSLGLAVNTGELFF | TGTGCCAGCAGCCTGGGACTAGCGGTGAACACCGGGGAGCTGTTTTTT
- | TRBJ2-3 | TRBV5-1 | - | CASSLVATGITDTQYF | TGCGCCAGCAGCTTGGTTGCCACCGGTATCACAGATACGCAGTATTTT
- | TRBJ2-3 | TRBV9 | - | CASSPGKDTQYF | TGTGCCAGCAGCCCCGGGAAAGATACGCAGTATTTT
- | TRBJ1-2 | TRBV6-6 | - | CASSYSINVNYGYTF | TGTGCCAGCAGTTACTCGATTAACGTAAACTATGGCTACACCTTC
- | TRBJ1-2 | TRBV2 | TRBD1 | CASGRFRGTNYGYTF | TGTGCCAGCGGACGATTCAGGGGGACGAACTATGGCTACACCTTC
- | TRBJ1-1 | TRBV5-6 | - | CASSLRTGWTEAFF | TGTGCCAGCAGCCTTAGGACGGGATGGACTGAAGCTTTCTTT
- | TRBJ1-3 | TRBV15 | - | CATSRGRVQGSANTIYF | TGTGCCACCAGCAGAGGTCGGGTTCAGGGATCAGCAAACACCATATATTTT
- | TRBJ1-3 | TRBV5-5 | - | CASSLGPISGNTIYF | TGTGCCAGCAGCTTGGGTCCCATTTCTGGAAACACCATATATTTT
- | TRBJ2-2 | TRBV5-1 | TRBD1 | CASSRRTDRGTGELFF | TGCGCCAGCAGCCGCCGCACGGACAGGGGGACCGGGGAGCTGTTTTTT
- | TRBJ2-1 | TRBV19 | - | CASKESGDPYNEQFF | TGTGCCAGTAAAGAGTCAGGGGACCCTTACAATGAGCAGTTCTTC
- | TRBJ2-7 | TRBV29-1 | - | CSVEGLSRGPNTGSYEQYF | TGCAGCGTTGAAGGTCTGTCTCGGGGACCAAACACTGGGAGCTACGAGCAGTACTTC
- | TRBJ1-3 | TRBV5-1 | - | CASRAGYSGNTIYF | TGCGCCAGTCGAGCCGGCTACTCTGGAAACACCATATATTTT
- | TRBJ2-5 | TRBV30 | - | CAWSGRVTQYF | TGTGCCTGGAGTGGTAGGGTGACCCAGTACTTC
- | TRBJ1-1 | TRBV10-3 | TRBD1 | CAISERQGTAFF | TGTGCCATCAGTGAGAGACAGGGAACAGCTTTCTTT
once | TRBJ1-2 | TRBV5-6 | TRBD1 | CASRHRGHFSYGYTF | TGTGCCAGCAGGCACAGGGGCCATTTTAGCTATGGCTACACCTTC
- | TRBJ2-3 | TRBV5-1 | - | CASSFGLYSSTDTQYF | TGCGCCAGCAGCTTTGGATTGTATTCTAGCACAGATACGCAGTATTTT
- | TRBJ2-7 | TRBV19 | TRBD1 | CASTNMPGQGAYEQYF | TGTGCCAGTACCAACATGCCGGGGCAGGGGGCCTACGAGCAGTACTTC
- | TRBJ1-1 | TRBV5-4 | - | CASSLGGHYTEAFF | TGTGCCAGCAGCTTAGGAGGGCACTACACTGAAGCTTTCTTT
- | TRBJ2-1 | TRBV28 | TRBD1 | CASSLGPGGPNEQFF | TGTGCCAGCAGTTTAGGTCCAGGGGGCCCCAATGAGCAGTTCTTC
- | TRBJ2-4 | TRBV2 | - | CASRGSLRVVGIQYF | TGTGCCAGCAGGGGATCTCTGCGGGTGGTGGGCATTCAGTACTTC
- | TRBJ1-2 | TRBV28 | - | CASSLLEYGYTF | TGTGCCAGCAGTTTATTGGAGTATGGCTACACCTTC
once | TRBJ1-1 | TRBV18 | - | CASSRGENTEAFF | TGTGCCAGCTCCCGGGGCGAGAACACTGAAGCTTTCTTT
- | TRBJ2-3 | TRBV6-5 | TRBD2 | CASRNSGGTDTQYF | TGTGCCAGCAGAAATAGCGGGGGCACAGATACGCAGTATTTT
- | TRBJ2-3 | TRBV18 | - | CASSPYTDTQYF | TGTGCCAGCTCACCATACACAGATACGCAGTATTTT